This T cell receptor (beta chain) came from a study of CD8+ T cells in alopecia areata. At the level of the study: The drug, tofacitinib, lasted 6 to 18 months, followed by 6 months off drug. Study results and limitations: The study found higher clonality in lesional than normal scalp, especially in alopecia totalis/universalis.

Treatment given: oral pan-JAK inhibitor, 5-10 mg twice daily. Researchers took lesional scalp punch biopsies and peripheral blood from people who were alopecia areata patients. CDR3 length equals 19 residues. Per germline, CDR1 MNHNS and CDR2 SASEGT. With 2 bases clipped from V and 2 bases from J, the junction kept 15 bases outside the gene matches. cDNA prepared by RNA extraction and subsequent reverse transcription served as the template for sequencing. Assay: immunoSEQ multiplex PCR; the TCRdb copy retains only in-frame clones and omits some. Of about 4,400 clones detected, 60% appear once; the ten largest clones hold under 14%. Concerning this clone: Its antigen is as yet unknown.

This TCR derives from a human donor with alopecia areata. The sample consisted of skin, taken at approximately week 36, from a patient treated with tofacitinib. The rearrangement uses TRBV6-1 and TRBJ2-1, with 7 bases fitting TRBD1. The CDR3 protein is CASSESAWGQQRAYNEQFF. In nucleotides, the CDR3 is TGTGCCAGCAGTGAAAGCGCTTGGGGACAGCAAAGGGCCTACAATGAGCAGTTCTTC.